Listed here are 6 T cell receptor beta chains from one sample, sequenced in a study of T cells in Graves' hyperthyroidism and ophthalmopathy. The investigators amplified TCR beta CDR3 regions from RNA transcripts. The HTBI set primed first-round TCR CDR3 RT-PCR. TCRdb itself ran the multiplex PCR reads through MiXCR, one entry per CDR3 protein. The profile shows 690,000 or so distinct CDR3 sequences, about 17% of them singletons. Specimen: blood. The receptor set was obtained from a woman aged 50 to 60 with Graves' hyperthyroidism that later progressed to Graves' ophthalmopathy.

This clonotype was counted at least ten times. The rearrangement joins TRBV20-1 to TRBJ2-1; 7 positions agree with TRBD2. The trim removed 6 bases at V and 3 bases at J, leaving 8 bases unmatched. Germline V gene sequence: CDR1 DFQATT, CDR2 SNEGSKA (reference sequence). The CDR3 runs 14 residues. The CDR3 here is CSAEARGNYNEQFF. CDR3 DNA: TGCAGTGCGGAGGCGCGGGGGAACTACAATGAGCAGTTCTTC.

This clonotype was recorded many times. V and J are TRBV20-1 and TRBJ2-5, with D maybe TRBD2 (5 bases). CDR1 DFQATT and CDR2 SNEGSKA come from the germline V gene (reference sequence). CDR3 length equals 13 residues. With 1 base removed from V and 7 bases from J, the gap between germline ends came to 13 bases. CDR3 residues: CSARVPGSGTQYF. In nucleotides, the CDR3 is TGCAGTGCTAGAGTCCCGGGGTCCGGGACCCAGTACTTC.

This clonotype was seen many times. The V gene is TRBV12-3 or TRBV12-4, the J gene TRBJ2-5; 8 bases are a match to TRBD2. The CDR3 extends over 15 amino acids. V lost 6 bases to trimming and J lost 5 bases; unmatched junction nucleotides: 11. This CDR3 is CASSGVGGVQETQYF. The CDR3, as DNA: TGTGCCAGCAGCGGGGTCGGGGGGGTCCAGGAGACCCAGTACTTC.

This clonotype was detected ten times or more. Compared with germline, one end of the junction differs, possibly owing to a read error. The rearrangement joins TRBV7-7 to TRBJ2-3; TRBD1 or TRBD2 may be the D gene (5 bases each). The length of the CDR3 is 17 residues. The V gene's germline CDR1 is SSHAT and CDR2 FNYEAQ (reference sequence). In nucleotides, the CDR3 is TGTGCTAGCAGGAGTTTCGATCGGGACCCTAGCACAGATACGCAGTATTTT. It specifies CASRSFDRDPSTDTQYF.

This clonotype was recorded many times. The CDR3 DNA sequence: TGTGCCAGCAGCCCCATCGGGCTAGCGGGGCAAGAGACCCAGTACTTC. Protein product: CASSPIGLAGQETQYF. V usage is TRBV5-8 and J usage is TRBJ2-5; 9 positions agree with TRBD2. With 4 bases clipped from V and 2 bases from J, the junction kept 9 bases outside the gene matches. CDR3 length: 16 amino acids. Looked up from germline, CDR1 is SGHTS and CDR2 is YDEGEE. Supplemented by reference TRBV5-8 and TRBJ2-5, the full variable domain reads EAGVTQSPTHLIKTRGQQATLRCSPISGHTSVYWYQQALGLGLQFLLWYDEGEERNRGNFPPRFSGRQFPNYSSELNVNALELEDSALYLCASSPIGLAGQETQYFGPGTRLLVL.

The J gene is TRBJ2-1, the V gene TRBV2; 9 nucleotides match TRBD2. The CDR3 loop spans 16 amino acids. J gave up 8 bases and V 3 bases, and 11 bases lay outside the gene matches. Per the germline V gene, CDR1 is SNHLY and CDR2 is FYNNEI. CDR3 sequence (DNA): TGTGCCAGCAGTGATATCGGGCTAGCGGGGATGGATGAGCAGTTCTTC. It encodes CASSDIGLAGMDEQFF. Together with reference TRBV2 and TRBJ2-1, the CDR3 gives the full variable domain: EPEVTQTPSHQVTQMGQEVILRCVPISNHLYFYWYRQILGQKVEFLVSFYNNEISEKSEIFDDQFSVERPDGSNFTLKIRSTKLEDSAMYFCASSDIGLAGMDEQFFGPGTRLTVL.